This T cell receptor (beta chain) appears in the sequencing data of a study of T cell responses to AZD1222 COVID-19 vaccine. Study-wide context: Second-dose intervals of approximately 4 or approximately 12 weeks were pooled.

Sequencing was performed with immunoSEQ multiplex PCR; in TCRdb, only in-frame clones are kept and a portion is missing. The data contain 95,000 to 150,000 clones, 92% of them singletons. V gave up 4 bases and J gave up 5 bases, with 14 bases separating them. Germline CDR1 reads SGHAT; CDR2 reads FQNNGV. The CDR3 spans 14 residues. The chain uses TRBV11-2 and TRBJ1-1; D gene unclear. Sample: peripheral blood, taken on day 0 of AZD1222 vaccination. The clonotype was recovered from an adult in good health. This chain's CDR3 is CASSWEDGRTEAFF. DNA for the CDR3: TGTGCCAGCAGCTGGGAAGACGGGAGGACTGAAGCTTTCTTT.